This TCR beta chain was identified during a study of blood T cell repertoires in COVID-19. Study context: Spain, Italy and the United States supplied samples that represented acute and convalescent COVID-19. Nucleic acid was either cDNA or gDNA, and it came from T cells, B-cell-depleted T cells, or PBMCs.

Per the authors' pipeline: Using reference gene primer amplification, nucleated cell counts were estimated. Libraries were prepared by immunoSEQ multiplex PCR; TCRdb keeps only in-frame clonotypes and omits some of them. V and J calls and clone size are those listed in that table; D and trimming were worked out from the DNA. The table has fewer than 85,000 clones, 91% seen once. Trimming removed 5 bases from V and 5 bases from J; junction bases left unmatched: 16. This CDR3 region has 19 residues. The V gene's germline CDR1 is SEHNR and CDR2 FQNEAQ (reference sequence). Sequencing was carried out using peripheral blood. The TCR was taken from a human donor in a cohort sampled during active COVID-19. The chain uses TRBV7-9 and TRBJ2-7, with 15 positions matching TRBD2. CDR3 sequence (DNA): TGTGCCAGCAGCCGCCCTGGACTAGCGGGGGGGGCCCGGCCTAACGAGCAGTACTTC. This codes for CASSRPGLAGGARPNEQYF.